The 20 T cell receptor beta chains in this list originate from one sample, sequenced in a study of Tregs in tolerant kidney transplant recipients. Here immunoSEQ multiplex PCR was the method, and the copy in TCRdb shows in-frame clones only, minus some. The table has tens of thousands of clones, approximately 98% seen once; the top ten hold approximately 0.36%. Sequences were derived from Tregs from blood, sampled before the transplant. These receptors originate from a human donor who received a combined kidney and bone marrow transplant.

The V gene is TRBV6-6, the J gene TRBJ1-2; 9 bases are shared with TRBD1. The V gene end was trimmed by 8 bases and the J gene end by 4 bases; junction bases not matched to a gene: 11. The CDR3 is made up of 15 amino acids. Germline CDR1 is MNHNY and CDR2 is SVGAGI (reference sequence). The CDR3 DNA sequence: TGTGCCAGCGAAGGACAGGGGAAACTCTCCTATGGCTACACCTTC. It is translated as CASEGQGKLSYGYTF.

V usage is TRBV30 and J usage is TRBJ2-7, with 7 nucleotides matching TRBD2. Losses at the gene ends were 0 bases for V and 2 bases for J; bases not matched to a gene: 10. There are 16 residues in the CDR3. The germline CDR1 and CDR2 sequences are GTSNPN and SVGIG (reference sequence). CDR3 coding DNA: TGTGCCTGGAGTGTAAGGTGGTCTAGCGGCACCTACGAGCAGTACTTC. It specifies CAWSVRWSSGTYEQYF.

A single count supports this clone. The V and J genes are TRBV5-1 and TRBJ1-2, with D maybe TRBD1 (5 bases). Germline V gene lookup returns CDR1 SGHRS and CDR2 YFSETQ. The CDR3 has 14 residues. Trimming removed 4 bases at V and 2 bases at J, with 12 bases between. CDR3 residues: CASSAQGRNYGYTF. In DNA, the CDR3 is TGCGCCAGCAGCGCCCAGGGCCGAAACTATGGCTACACCTTC.

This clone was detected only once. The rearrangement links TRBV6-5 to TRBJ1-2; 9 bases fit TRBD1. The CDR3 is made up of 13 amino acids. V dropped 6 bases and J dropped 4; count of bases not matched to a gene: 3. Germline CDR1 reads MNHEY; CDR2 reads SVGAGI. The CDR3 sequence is CASSRDRVYGYTF. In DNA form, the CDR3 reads TGTGCCAGCAGCCGGGACAGGGTCTATGGCTACACCTTC.

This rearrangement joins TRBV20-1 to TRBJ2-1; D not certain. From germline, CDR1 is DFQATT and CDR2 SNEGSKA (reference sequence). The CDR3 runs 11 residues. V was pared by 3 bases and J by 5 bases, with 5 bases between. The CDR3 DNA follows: TGCAGTGCTAGTTGGCACAATGAGCAGTTCTTC. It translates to CSASWHNEQFF.

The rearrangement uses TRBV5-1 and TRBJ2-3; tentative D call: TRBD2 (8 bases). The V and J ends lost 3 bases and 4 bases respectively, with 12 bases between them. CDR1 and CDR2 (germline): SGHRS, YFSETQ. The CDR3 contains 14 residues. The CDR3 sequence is CASSSGRGPDTQYF. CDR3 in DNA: TGCGCCAGCAGCTCCGGGAGGGGGCCAGATACGCAGTATTTT.

CDR3 bases: TGTGCCAGTAGTATAGGCAGGTCCTACGAGCAGTACTTC. Protein product: CASSIGRSYEQYF. The J gene is TRBJ2-7, the V gene TRBV19; D gene unclear. CDR3 length equals 13 residues. Trimming removed 1 base at V and 1 base at J, with 5 bases between. Germline lookup yields CDR1 LNHDA and CDR2 SQIVND (reference sequence).

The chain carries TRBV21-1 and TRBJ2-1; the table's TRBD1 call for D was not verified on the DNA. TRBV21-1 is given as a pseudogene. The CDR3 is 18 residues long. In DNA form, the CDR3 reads TGTGCCAGCAGCAGTATTGACAGGGATCGGACTCCGTACAATGAGCAGTTCTTC. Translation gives CASSSIDRDRTPYNEQFF.

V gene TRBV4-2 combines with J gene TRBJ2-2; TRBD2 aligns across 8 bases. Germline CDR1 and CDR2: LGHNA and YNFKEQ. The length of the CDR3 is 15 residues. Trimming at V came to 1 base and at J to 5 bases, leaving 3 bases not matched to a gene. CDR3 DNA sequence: TGTGCCAGCAGCCAAGCGGGACTAGGGACCGGGGAGCTGTTTTTT. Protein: CASSQAGLGTGELFF.

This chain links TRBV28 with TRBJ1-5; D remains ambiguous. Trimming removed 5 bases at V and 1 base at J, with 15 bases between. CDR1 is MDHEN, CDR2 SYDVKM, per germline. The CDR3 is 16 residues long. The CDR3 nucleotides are TGTGCCAGCAGTAACCGGGGTTTAGTGAGCAATCAGCCCCAGCATTTT. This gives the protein CASSNRGLVSNQPQHF. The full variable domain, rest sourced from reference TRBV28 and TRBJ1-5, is DVKVTQSSRYLVKRTGEKVFLECVQDMDHENMFWYRQDPGLGLRLIYFSYDVKMKEKGDIPEGYSVSREKKERFSLILESASTNQTSMYLCASSNRGLVSNQPQHFGDGTRLSIL.

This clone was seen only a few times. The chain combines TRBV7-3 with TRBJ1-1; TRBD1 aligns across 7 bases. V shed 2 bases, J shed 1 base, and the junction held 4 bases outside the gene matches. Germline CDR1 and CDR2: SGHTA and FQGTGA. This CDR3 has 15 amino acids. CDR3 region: CASSLEAGGNTEAFF. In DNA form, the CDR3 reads TGTGCCAGCAGCTTAGAGGCAGGGGGGAACACTGAAGCTTTCTTT.

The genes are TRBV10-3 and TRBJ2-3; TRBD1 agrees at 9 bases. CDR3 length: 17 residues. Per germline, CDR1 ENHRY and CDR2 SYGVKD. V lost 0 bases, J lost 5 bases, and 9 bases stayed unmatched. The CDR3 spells CAISESGWGQGKDTQYF. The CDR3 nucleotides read TGTGCCATCAGTGAGTCGGGATGGGGACAGGGCAAAGATACGCAGTATTTT.

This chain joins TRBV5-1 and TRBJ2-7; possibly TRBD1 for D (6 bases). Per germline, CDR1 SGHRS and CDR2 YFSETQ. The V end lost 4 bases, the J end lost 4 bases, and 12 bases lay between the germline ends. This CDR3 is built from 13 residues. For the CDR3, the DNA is TGCGCCAGCAGCGGGGTGAGGGGGTACGAGCAGTACTTC. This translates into CASSGVRGYEQYF.

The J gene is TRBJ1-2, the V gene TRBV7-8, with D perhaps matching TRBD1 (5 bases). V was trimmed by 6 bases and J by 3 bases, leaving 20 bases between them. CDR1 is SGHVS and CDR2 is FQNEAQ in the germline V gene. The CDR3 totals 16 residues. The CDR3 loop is CASRLSGGVVDYGYTF. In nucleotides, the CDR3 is TGTGCCAGCAGACTCTCCGGGGGGGTTGTTGACTATGGCTACACCTTC.

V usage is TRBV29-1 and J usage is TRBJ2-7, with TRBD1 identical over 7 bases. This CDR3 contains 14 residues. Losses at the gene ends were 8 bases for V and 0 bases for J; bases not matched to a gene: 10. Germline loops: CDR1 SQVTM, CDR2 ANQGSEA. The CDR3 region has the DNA TGCAGCTCAAACACAGGGGAAAGCTCCTACGAGCAGTACTTC. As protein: CSSNTGESSYEQYF.

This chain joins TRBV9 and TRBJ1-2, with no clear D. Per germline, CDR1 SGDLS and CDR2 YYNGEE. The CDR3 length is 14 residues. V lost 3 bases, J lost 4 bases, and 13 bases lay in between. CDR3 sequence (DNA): TGTGCCAGCAGCGCCGCGGGTGCTCTCTATGGCTACACCTTC. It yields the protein CASSAAGALYGYTF.

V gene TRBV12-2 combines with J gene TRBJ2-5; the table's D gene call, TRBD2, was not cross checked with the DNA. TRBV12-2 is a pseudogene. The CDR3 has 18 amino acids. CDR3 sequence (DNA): TGTGCAAGTCGCTTAGGAGATAGCGGGGGGGCCCCCCGGGAGACCCAGTACTTC. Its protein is CASRLGDSGGAPRETQYF.

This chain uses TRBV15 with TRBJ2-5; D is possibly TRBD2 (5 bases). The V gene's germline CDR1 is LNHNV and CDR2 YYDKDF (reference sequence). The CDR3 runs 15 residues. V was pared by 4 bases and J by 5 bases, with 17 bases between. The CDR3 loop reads CATSKRTLPGETQYF. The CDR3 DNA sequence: TGTGCCACCAGCAAGAGGACCCTGCCGGGGGAGACCCAGTACTTC.

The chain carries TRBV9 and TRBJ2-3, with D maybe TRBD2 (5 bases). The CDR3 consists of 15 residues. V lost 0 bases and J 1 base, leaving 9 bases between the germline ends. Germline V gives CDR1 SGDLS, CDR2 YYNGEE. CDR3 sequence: CASSVGMRGTDTQYF. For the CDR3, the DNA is TGTGCCAGCAGCGTAGGGATGCGGGGCACAGATACGCAGTATTTT.

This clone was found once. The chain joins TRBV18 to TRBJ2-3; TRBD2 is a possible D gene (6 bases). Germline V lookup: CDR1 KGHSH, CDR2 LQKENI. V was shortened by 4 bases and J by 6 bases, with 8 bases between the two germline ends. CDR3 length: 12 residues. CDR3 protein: CASSRDSDTQYF. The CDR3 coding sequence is TGTGCCAGCTCACGGGACTCCGATACGCAGTATTTT.